This T cell receptor (beta chain) was documented in a study of blood T cells in healthy people across ages. Findings of the study overall: Any changes in expanded clonotypes were possibly confounded, as donor CMV status remained unknown. TCR beta diversity correlated strongly with naive T cell percentage.

This clonotype was seen only once. The antigen remains unidentified. The junction departs from the called germline gene at one end, perhaps through a read error. A sample-barcoded 5' primer and a J-beta primer mix were used in a second PCR of roughly 7 to 11 cycles. One entry per CDR3 protein, called by TCRdb with MiXCR from the 5' RACE reads. Of fewer than 750,000 distinct CDR3 sequences listed, more than 45% are singletons. Every participating donor contributed around 9.5 milliliters of peripheral blood through a draw. The clonotype was recovered from a woman older than 75 in good health. The specimen sequenced was blood.

As DNA, the CDR3 is TGTGCAGCCGGCAGTGTGGGAACAGATATGCAGTATTTT. It codes for CAAGSVGTDMQYF. The chain employs TRBV12-3 or TRBV12-4 and TRBJ2-3; D gene unclear. CDR3 length: 13 residues.